This TCR beta chain was sequenced in a study of T cells in Graves' hyperthyroidism and ophthalmopathy. CDR1 is MNHNS and CDR2 is SASEGT in the germline V gene. With 6 bases clipped from V and 7 bases from J, the junction kept 1 base outside the gene matches. The CDR3 runs 11 residues. TCR beta CDR3 region amplification was performed from RNA transcripts. First-round RT-PCR of the TCR CDR3 relied on the HTBI primer set. TCRdb reanalysed the multiplex PCR reads using MiXCR and keeps one entry per CDR3 protein. Among some 270,000 distinct CDR3 sequences listed, about 25% were seen once. Out of 8.5 to 10 ml of fresh peripheral blood came the PBMCs.

Sequenced: blood. The chain carries TRBV6-1 and TRBJ2-7; TRBD1 matches at 9 bases. The clonotype originates from a woman in her 40s with Graves' ophthalmopathy. The DNA for the CDR3 is TGTGCCAGCAGCGACAGGGGGGAGCAGTACTTC. Residues: CASSDRGEQYF.